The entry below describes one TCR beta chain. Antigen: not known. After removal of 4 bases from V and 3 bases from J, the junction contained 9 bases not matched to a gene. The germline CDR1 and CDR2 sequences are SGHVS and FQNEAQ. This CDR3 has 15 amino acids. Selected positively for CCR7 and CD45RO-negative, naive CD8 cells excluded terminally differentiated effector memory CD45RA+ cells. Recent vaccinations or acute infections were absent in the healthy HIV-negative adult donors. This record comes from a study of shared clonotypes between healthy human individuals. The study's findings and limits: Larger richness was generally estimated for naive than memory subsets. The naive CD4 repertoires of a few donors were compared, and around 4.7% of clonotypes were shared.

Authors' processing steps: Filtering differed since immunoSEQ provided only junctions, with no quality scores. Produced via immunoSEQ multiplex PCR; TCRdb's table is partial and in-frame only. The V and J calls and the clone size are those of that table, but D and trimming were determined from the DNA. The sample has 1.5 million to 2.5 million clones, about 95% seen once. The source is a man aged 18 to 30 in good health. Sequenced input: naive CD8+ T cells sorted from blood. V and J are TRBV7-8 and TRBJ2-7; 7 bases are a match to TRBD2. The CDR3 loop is CASSSGGREHYEQYF. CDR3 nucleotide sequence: TGTGCCAGCAGCTCTGGAGGGCGGGAGCACTACGAGCAGTACTTC.